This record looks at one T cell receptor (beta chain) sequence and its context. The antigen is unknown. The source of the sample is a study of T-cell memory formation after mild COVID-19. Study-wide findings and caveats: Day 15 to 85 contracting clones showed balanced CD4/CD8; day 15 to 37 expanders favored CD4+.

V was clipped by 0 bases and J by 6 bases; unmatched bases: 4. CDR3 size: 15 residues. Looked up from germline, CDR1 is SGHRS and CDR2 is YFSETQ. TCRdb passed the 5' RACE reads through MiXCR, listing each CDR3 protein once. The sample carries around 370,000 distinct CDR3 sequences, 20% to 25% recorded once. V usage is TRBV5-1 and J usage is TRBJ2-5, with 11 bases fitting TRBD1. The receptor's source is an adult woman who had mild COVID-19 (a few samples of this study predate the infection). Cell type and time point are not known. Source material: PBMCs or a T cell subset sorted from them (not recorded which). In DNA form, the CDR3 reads TGCGCCAGCAGCTTGGGGACAGGGGGCTCAAAGACCCAGTACTTC. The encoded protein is CASSLGTGGSKTQYF.